These 7 T cell receptor beta chains came from one sample sequenced in a study of OX40 agonist ivuxolimab in advanced cancers. Profiled with immunoSEQ multiplex PCR; TCRdb holds only in-frame clones, not every one. Of approximately 44,000 clones in the sample, about 80% are singletons; the top ten hold less than 11%. Specimen: CD4+ or CD8+ T cells sorted from blood, collected in a trial of the OX40 agonist ivuxolimab. These receptors were taken from an adult with an advanced solid tumor such as melanoma, head and neck, liver or kidney cancer.

The chain's CDR3 is CASSPRKVSNYGYTF. The CDR3 DNA sequence: TGTGCCAGCTCACCACGGAAGGTATCTAACTATGGCTACACCTTC. The chain combines TRBV18 with TRBJ1-2; no clear D gene. Per germline, CDR1 KGHSH and CDR2 LQKENI. Trimming cost V 1 base and J 0 bases, with 9 bases left between them. The CDR3 is made up of 15 amino acids. Based on the CDR3 plus reference TRBV18 and TRBJ1-2, the full variable domain is NAGVMQNPRHLVRRRGQEARLRCSPMKGHSHVYWYRQLPEEGLKFMVYLQKENIIDESGMPKERFSAEFPKEGPSILRIQQVVRGDSAAYFCASSPRKVSNYGYTFGSGTRLTVV.

This clone has only one observation. This chain joins TRBV20-1 and TRBJ1-5; D possibly corresponds to TRBD1 (6 bases). This CDR3 has 11 residues. In germline, CDR1 is DFQATT, CDR2 SNEGSKA (reference sequence). The CDR3 protein is CSVGGGEPQHF. The CDR3 nucleotides are TGCAGCGTGGGAGGGGGGGAGCCCCAGCATTTT.

The chain has TRBV28 and TRBJ1-1, with 12 bases that match TRBD1. This CDR3 has 15 residues. The J segment lost 11 bases and the V segment lost 3 bases, leaving 10 bases of the junction unmatched. Looked up from germline, CDR1 is MDHEN and CDR2 is SYDVKM. CDR3 bases: TGTGCCAGCAGTTTGCCGGGGACAGGGGGCTCAAGTGCTTTCTTT. Translated, it gives CASSLPGTGGSSAFF. Complete variable domain (other parts from reference TRBV28 and TRBJ1-1): DVKVTQSSRYLVKRTGEKVFLECVQDMDHENMFWYRQDPGLGLRLIYFSYDVKMKEKGDIPEGYSVSREKKERFSLILESASTNQTSMYLCASSLPGTGGSSAFFGQGTRLTVV.

V usage is TRBV5-4 and J usage is TRBJ2-3; no clear D gene. The germline V gene has CDR1 SGHNT and CDR2 YYREEE (reference sequence). V was cut by 1 base and J by 0 bases, with 9 bases left in between. The CDR3 sequence is 15 residues long. The CDR3: CASSLYTASTDTQYF. The CDR3 DNA reads TGTGCCAGCAGCTTGTATACCGCTAGCACAGATACGCAGTATTTT.

The chain is built from TRBV28 and TRBJ2-1, with D perhaps matching TRBD1 or TRBD2 (5 bases each). From germline, CDR1 is MDHEN and CDR2 SYDVKM. The CDR3 is made up of 14 amino acids. V shed 6 bases and J shed 2 bases, with 11 bases lying between them. CDR3 in amino acids: CASRYQGPYNEQFF. CDR3 sequence (DNA): TGTGCCAGCAGGTATCAGGGACCCTACAATGAGCAGTTCTTC.

J is TRBJ1-2 and V is TRBV10-3; TRBD1 aligns across 10 bases. This CDR3 contains 12 residues. The germline V gene has CDR1 ENHRY and CDR2 SYGVKD. After removal of 10 bases from V and 7 bases from J, the junction contained 6 bases not matched to a gene. CDR3 DNA sequence: TGTGCCACCGGACAGGGGGAAGTTGGCTACACCTTC. It specifies CATGQGEVGYTF.

The chain uses TRBV7-6 and TRBJ2-2; D call uncertain. Germline-derived CDR1 and CDR2 are SGHVS and FNYEAQ. Trimming took 1 base from V and 3 from J, leaving 0 bases between them. The CDR3 is 12 residues long. CDR3 sequence reads: CASSLDTGELFF. In nucleotides, the CDR3 is TGTGCCAGCAGCTTAGACACCGGGGAGCTGTTTTTT.